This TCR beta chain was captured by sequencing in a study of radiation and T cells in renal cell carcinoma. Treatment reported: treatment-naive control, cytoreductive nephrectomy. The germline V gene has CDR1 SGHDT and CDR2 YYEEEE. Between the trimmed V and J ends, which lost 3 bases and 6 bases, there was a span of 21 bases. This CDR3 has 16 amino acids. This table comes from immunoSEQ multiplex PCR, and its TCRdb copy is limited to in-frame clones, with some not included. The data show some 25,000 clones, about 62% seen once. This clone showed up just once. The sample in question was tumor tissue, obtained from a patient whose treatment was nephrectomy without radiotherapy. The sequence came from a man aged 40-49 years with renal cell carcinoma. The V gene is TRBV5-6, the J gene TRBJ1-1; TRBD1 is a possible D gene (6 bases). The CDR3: CASSWGETGRVAEAFF. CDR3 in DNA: TGTGCCAGCAGCTGGGGTGAGACAGGTAGAGTGGCTGAAGCTTTCTTT.